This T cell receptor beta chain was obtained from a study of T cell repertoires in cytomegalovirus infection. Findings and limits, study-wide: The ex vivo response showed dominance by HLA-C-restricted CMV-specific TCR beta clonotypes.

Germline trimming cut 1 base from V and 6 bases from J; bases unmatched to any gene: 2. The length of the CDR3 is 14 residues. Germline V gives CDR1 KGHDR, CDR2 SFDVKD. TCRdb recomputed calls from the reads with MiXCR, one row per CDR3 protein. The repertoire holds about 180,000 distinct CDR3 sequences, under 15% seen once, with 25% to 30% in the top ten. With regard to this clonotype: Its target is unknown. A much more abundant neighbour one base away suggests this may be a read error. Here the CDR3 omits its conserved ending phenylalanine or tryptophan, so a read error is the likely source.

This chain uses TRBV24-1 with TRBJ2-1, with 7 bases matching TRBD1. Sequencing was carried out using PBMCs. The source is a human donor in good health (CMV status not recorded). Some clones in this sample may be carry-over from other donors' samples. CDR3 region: CATSDLRDSNEQFI. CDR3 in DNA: TGTGCCACCAGTGATTTACGGGACAGCAATGAGCAGTTCATC.